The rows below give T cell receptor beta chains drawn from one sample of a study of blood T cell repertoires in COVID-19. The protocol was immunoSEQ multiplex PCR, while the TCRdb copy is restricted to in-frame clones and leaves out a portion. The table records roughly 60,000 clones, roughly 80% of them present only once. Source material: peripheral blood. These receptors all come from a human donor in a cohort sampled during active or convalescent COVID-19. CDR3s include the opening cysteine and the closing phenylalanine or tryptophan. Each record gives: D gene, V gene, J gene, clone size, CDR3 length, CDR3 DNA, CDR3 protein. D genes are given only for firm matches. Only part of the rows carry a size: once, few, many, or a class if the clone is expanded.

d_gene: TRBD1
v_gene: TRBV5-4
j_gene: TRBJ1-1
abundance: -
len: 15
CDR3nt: TGTGCCAGCAGCTCCTGGGACAGGGGGAACACTGAAGCTTTCTTT
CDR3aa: CASSSWDRGNTEAFF

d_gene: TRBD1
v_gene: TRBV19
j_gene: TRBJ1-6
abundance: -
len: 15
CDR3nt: TGTGCCAGTAGTTTTCCGGGACAGGGAATTTCACCCCTCCACTTT
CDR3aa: CASSFPGQGISPLHF

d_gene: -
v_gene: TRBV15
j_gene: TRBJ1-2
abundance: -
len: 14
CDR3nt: TGTGCCACCAGCAGAGAGGACAGTAACTATGGCTACACCTTC
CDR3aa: CATSREDSNYGYTF

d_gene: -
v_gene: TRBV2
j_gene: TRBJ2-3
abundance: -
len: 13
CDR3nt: TGTGCCAGCAGGGTCGGGGGGCTTCATACGCAGTATTTT
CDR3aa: CASRVGGLHTQYF

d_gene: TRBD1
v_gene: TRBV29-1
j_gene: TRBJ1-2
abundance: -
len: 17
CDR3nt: TGCAGCGTTGAAAATACATCCGGGACAGGGGTAGGGTATGGCTACACCTTC
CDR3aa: CSVENTSGTGVGYGYTF

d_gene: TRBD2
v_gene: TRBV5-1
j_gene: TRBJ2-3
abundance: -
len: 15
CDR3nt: TGCGCCAGCAAATGGACTAGCGGGGGTTCAGATACGCAGTATTTT
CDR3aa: CASKWTSGGSDTQYF

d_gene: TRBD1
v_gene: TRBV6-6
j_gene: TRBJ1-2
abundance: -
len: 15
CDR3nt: TGTGCCAGCAGTTGGGGGACAGGGGGAACTGAAGGCTACACCTTC
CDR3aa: CASSWGTGGTEGYTF

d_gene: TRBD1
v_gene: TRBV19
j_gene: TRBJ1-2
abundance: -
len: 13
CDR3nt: TGTGCCAGTAGTCCGACAGGGGAGAATGGCTACACCTTC
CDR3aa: CASSPTGENGYTF

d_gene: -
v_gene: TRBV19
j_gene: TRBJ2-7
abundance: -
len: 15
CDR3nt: TGTGCCAGTAGTATGGGCGGGACTCTTGCCTACGAGCAGTACTTC
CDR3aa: CASSMGGTLAYEQYF

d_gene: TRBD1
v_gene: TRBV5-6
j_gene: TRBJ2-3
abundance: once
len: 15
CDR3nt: TGTGCCAGCAGCTTTAACCTAGGGGGCCCAGATACGCAGTATTTT
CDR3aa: CASSFNLGGPDTQYF

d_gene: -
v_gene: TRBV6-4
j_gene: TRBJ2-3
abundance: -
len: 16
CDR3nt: TGTGCCAGCAGTGCCTCGGGCGGGTCCGATCACGGTACGCAGTATTTT
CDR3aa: CASSASGGSDHGTQYF

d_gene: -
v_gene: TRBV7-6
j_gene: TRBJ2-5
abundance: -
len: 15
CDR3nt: TGTGCCAGCAGCGGGCAGTTGGGGAGATCAGAGACCCAGTACTTC
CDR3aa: CASSGQLGRSETQYF

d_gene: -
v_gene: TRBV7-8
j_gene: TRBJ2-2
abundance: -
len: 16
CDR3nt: TGTGCCAGCAGCTTAGCCGGACAGCCGAACACCGGGGAGCTGTTTTTT
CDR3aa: CASSLAGQPNTGELFF

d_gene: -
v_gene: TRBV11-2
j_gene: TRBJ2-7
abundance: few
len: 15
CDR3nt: TGTGCCAGCAGCTTCAGACTGACGGAACACTACGAGCAGTACTTC
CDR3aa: CASSFRLTEHYEQYF

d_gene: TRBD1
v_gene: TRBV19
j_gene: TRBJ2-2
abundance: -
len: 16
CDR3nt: TGTGCCAGTAGATCGAATCCGGGACAGGGGACCGGGGAGCTGTTTTTT
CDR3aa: CASRSNPGQGTGELFF

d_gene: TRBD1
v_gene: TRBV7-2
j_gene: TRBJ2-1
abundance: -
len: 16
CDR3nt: TGTGCCAGCAGCTCTACCGGGACAGGGGGTGACAATGAGCAGTTCTTC
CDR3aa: CASSSTGTGGDNEQFF

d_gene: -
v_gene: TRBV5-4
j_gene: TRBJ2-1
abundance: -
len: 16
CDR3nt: TGTGCCAGCAGCTTAGATCCTAGTTCATCCTACAATGAGCAGTTCTTC
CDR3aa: CASSLDPSSSYNEQFF

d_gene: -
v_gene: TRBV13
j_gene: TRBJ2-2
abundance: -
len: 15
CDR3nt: TGTGCCAGCAGCCCAGGACTCTCGAACACCGGGGAGCTGTTTTTT
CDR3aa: CASSPGLSNTGELFF

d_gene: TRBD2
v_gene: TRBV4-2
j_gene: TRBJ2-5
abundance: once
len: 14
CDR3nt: TGTGCCAGCAGCCAAGATCTAGCGGGTGAGACCCAGTACTTC
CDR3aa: CASSQDLAGETQYF

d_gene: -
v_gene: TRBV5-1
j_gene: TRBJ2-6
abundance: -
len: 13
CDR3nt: TGCGCCACCCAGGCTTCTGGGGCCAACGTCCTGACTTTC
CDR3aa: CATQASGANVLTF

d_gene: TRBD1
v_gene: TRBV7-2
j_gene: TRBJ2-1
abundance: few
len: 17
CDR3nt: TGTGCCAGCAGCTTAAGAGGGGGCTTAAGCCCCCACAATGAGCAGTTCTTC
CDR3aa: CASSLRGGLSPHNEQFF

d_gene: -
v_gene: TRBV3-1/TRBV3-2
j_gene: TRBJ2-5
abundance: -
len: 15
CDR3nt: TGTGCCAGCAGCCAAGATCCAGGGTTCCAAGAGACCCAGTACTTC
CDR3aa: CASSQDPGFQETQYF

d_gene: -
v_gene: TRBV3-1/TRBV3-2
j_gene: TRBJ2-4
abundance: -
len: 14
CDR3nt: TGTGCCAGCAGCCCACCGGCGGGGAAAAACATTCAGTACTTC
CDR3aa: CASSPPAGKNIQYF

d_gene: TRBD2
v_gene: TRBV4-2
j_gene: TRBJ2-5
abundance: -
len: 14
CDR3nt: TGTGCCAGCAGCCCCGGGACTAGGGAAGAGACCCAGTACTTC
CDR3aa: CASSPGTREETQYF

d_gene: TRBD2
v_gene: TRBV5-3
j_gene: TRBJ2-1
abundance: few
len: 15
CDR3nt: TGTGCCAGAAGCCTCAGACTAGCGGGGCACAATGAGCAGTTCTTC
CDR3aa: CARSLRLAGHNEQFF

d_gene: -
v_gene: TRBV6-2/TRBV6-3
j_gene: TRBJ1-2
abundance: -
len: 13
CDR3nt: TGTGCCAGCAGCTTACAGGCGAACTATGGCTACACCTTC
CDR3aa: CASSLQANYGYTF

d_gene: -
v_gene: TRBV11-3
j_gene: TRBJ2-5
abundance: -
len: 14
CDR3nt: TGTGCCAGCAGCTTAGGGGGGCCAAGGGAGACCCAGTACTTC
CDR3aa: CASSLGGPRETQYF

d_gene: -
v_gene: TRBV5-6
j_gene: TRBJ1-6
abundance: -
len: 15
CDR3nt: TGTGCCAGCAGCTCCTGGCCCGGGTGGAATTCACCCCTCCACTTT
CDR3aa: CASSSWPGWNSPLHF

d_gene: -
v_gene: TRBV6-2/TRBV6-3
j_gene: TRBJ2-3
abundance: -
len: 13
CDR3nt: TGTGCCAGCAGTCCACAGGGACCAGATACGCAGTATTTT
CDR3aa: CASSPQGPDTQYF

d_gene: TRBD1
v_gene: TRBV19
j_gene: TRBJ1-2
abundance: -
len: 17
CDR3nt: TGTGCCAGTAGTATTCGACGGACAGGGCGCCCTGGGGATGGCTACACCTTC
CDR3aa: CASSIRRTGRPGDGYTF

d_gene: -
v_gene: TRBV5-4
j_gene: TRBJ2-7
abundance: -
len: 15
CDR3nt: TGTGCCAGCAGCTCCCCAATCGGGGGATCAATCCAGCAGTACTTC
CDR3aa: CASSSPIGGSIQQYF